The 11 T cell receptor beta chains below were found in one sample sequenced in a study of cytomegalovirus exposure and HLA in healthy donors. A multiplex PCR was run with 60 Vbeta primers and 13 Jbeta primers. Method: immunoSEQ multiplex PCR; TCRdb's copy keeps in-frame clones and lacks some. The data show some 190,000 clones, over 80% seen once. The sample comprised PBMCs. The receptors here all came from a man aged 35-49 years in good health and CMV-seronegative.

The V and J genes are TRBV27 and TRBJ2-2, with a weak D call TRBD1 (5 bases). Germline CDR1 and CDR2: MNHEY and SMNVEV (reference sequence). The CDR3 covers 13 residues. Trimming removed 6 bases at V and 4 bases at J, with 9 bases between. This chain's CDR3 is CASRPRATGELFF. In nucleotides, the CDR3 is TGTGCCAGCAGGCCCAGGGCCACCGGGGAGCTGTTTTTT.

The V and J genes are TRBV4-1 and TRBJ2-2, with TRBD1 as a possible D gene (6 bases). Germline-derived CDR1 and CDR2 are MGHRA and YSYEKL. V gave up 4 bases and J gave up 2 bases, with 11 bases separating them. The CDR3 loop spans 15 amino acids. The CDR3 DNA sequence: TGCGCCAGCAGCCGGACAGACGTTAACACCGGGGAGCTGTTTTTT. This translates into CASSRTDVNTGELFF.

Concerning this clone: At one end the junction does not follow the germline gene, possibly because of a read error. Additional DNA sequences in this sample encode the identical CDR3. The J gene is TRBJ2-7, the V gene TRBV5-1; unclear D gene. The germline V gene encodes CDR1 SGHRS and CDR2 YFSETQ. The CDR3 sequence is 13 residues long. In DNA form, the CDR3 reads TGCGCCAGCAGCTTGGGACTTTACTACGAGCAGTACTTT. It encodes CASSLGLYYEQYF. Full variable domain (rest looked up from reference TRBV5-1 and TRBJ2-7): KAGVTQTPRYLIKTRGQQVTLSCSPISGHRSVSWYQQTPGQGLQFLFEYFSETQRNKGNFPGRFSGRQFSNSRSEMNVSTLELGDSALYLCASSLGLYYEQYFGPGTRLTVT.

This sequence joins TRBV18 and TRBJ2-7, with 12 bases matching TRBD1. Germline-derived CDR1 and CDR2 are KGHSH and LQKENI. The CDR3 contains 16 residues. Trimming at V came to 2 bases and at J to 2 bases, leaving 4 bases not matched to a gene. CDR3 region: CASSPGTGGIPYEQYF. In DNA form, the CDR3 reads TGTGCCAGCTCACCAGGGACAGGGGGCATCCCCTACGAGCAGTACTTC.

The V gene is TRBV5-6, the J gene TRBJ2-7; TRBD1 agrees at 7 bases. The CDR3 has 14 residues. Germline values: CDR1 SGHDT, CDR2 YYEEEE. V trimming: 5 bases; J trimming: 5 bases; junction bases outside the gene matches: 10. DNA of the CDR3: TGTGCCAGCAGATTGCCGGGACAGTTAAACGAGCAGTACTTC. Amino acids: CASRLPGQLNEQYF. The whole variable domain, filled in from reference TRBV5-6 and TRBJ2-7, reads DAGVTQSPTHLIKTRGQQVTLRCSPKSGHDTVSWYQQALGQGPQFIFQYYEEEERQRGNFPDRFSGHQFPNYSSELNVNALLLGDSALYLCASRLPGQLNEQYFGPGTRLTVT.

V usage is TRBV12-5 and J usage is TRBJ2-5; the match to TRBD2 covers 7 bases. V lost 2 bases and J lost 8; bases outside the gene matches: 8. The CDR3 is made up of 14 amino acids. Per the germline V gene, CDR1 is LGHNT and CDR2 is FRNRAP. In DNA form, the CDR3 reads TGTGCTAGTGGTTTGACGGGAGGCGGTGCTACCCAGTACTTC. Its protein product is CASGLTGGGATQYF.

J is TRBJ1-2 and V is TRBV7-2, with D hard to call. The germline V gene encodes CDR1 SGHTA and CDR2 FQGNSA. Trimming cost V 2 bases and J 4 bases, with 5 bases left between them. CDR3 length: 12 residues. This CDR3 reads CASSLNSYGYTF. The CDR3 DNA is TGTGCCAGCAGCTTAAACTCCTATGGCTACACCTTC.

In regard to this clone: Other DNA sequences in this specimen translate into the identical CDR3. V gene TRBV30 combines with J gene TRBJ2-3; tentatively, D is TRBD1 (6 bases). V gave up 3 bases and J gave up 0 bases, with 7 bases separating them. CDR3 size: 13 residues. From germline, CDR1 is GTSNPN and CDR2 SVGIG (reference sequence). CDR3 coding DNA: TGTGCCTGGAGGAGGGGGAGCACAGATACGCAGTATTTT. This encodes CAWRRGSTDTQYF.

The rearrangement joins TRBV7-6 to TRBJ2-2, with D perhaps TRBD2 (6 bases). The CDR3 covers 14 residues. The V and J ends lost 10 bases and 6 bases respectively, with 18 bases between them. Germline CDR1 reads SGHVS; CDR2 reads FNYEAQ. As DNA, the CDR3 is TGTGCCATTACAAGGGGAGGTCAAGCCGGGGAGCTGTTTTTT. Protein sequence: CAITRGGQAGELFF.

This clone has just one count. One end of the junction fails to match germline, which may point to a read error. The gene calls are TRBV6-1 and TRBJ2-3; 8 bases are shared with TRBD1. The CDR3 is 13 residues long. Germline V gene data show CDR1 as MNHNS and CDR2 as SASEGT. CDR3 DNA sequence: TGTGCCAGCAGGACTACCCGGGACAGGCCCACAATTTTT. Its protein is CASRTTRDRPTIF.

This sequence joins TRBV5-4 and TRBJ2-6; TRBD1 matches 12 bases. From germline, CDR1 is SGHNT and CDR2 YYREEE (reference sequence). The CDR3 is made up of 19 amino acids. Losses at the gene ends were 0 bases for V and 1 base for J; bases not matched to a gene: 5. In DNA form, the CDR3 reads TGTGCCAGCAGCTTGGGTGGGGACAGGGGGCGGTCTGGGGCCAACGTCCTGACTTTC. Its protein product is CASSLGGDRGRSGANVLTF.